This T cell receptor beta chain was sequenced in a study of T cell responses to AZD1222 COVID-19 vaccine. Study outcomes and limitations: The donors showed a predominance of white British ancestry and of females, with possible underestimation of clonal diversity. Dominant CD4 TCR responses targeted spike regions 160-218 and 743-854. Baseline antibody screening turned up just six seropositive AZD1222 recipients.

Here immunoSEQ multiplex PCR was the method, and the copy in TCRdb shows in-frame clones only, minus some. Among 150,000 to 200,000 clones, around 94% were seen once, and the ten largest hold 1.5% to 2%. CDR1 is LGHNA, CDR2 YNFKEQ, per germline. V shed 0 bases and J shed 2 bases, with 14 bases lying between them. This CDR3 is built from 16 residues. Notes on this clone: Its matching antigen is unknown.

This clonotype was obtained from an adult who received the AZD1222 COVID-19 vaccine. The sample in question was peripheral blood, obtained 28 days after the second AZD1222 dose. The chain joins TRBV4-2 to TRBJ2-7, with D possibly TRBD1 on 6 matching bases. CDR3 in amino acids: CASSQDLTGITYEQYF. CDR3 bases: TGTGCCAGCAGCCAAGATTTAACAGGGATAACCTACGAGCAGTACTTC.